The sequence of this TCR beta chain was determined in a study of blood T cell repertoires in COVID-19. About the study: Samples of COVID-19 (acute and convalescent) were obtained from the United States, Italy and Spain. PBMCs, B-cell-depleted T cells, or T cells were the source of the cDNA or gDNA that made up the material.

The CDR3 has 15 residues. V lost 2 bases to trimming and J lost 6 bases, with 13 bases between them. Germline V lookup: CDR1 LGHNT, CDR2 FRNRAP. Original handling: How many nucleated cells were present was estimated from reference gene primer amplification. TCRdb's table, derived via immunoSEQ multiplex PCR, lists solely in-frame clones and lacks some. V, J and clone size reflect that table, while D and trimming were determined from the DNA. The sample has about 220,000 clones; about 90% are singletons. The V and J genes are TRBV12-5 and TRBJ2-2; a weak D match, TRBD1 (6 bases). Material: peripheral blood. The sequence was obtained from a woman in her twenties or thirties who had recovered from COVID-19. CDR3 in DNA: TGTGCTAGTGGTTTGCAACTTCAGGGGCCCGGGGAGCTGTTTTTT. It is translated as CASGLQLQGPGELFF.